This T cell receptor beta chain originates from a study of beta chain features in type 1 diabetes. Study results and limitations: HLA effects on TCRB rearrangement stayed unresolved here. Patients with Type 1 diabetes showed moderately but significantly shorter TCRB CDR3s in all four CD4+ subsets.

Of the isolated RNA, all was reverse transcribed, and so the sequenced material was expressed TCRB transcripts. TCRdb's copy holds only in-frame clones and misses some; the assay was immunoSEQ multiplex PCR. The sample includes 100,000 to 150,000 clones, around 15% of them seen just once. This clone was observed at least ten times. The antigen is undetermined. Germline V gene sequence: CDR1 SGHTA, CDR2 FQGNSA. This CDR3 region has 15 residues. Losses at the gene ends were 1 base for V and 5 bases for J; bases not matched to a gene: 5. V usage is TRBV7-2 and J usage is TRBJ1-2; TRBD1 matches at 9 bases. The TCR comes from a man aged 18 to 29 with type 1 diabetes. Specimen: central memory CD4+ T cells from blood. The CDR3 reads CASSLETGTGYGYTF. CDR3 bases: TGTGCCAGCAGCTTAGAAACGGGGACAGGGTATGGCTACACCTTC.